The present T cell receptor (beta chain) was sequenced within a study of T cells in Graves' hyperthyroidism and ophthalmopathy. Worth noting for this clonotype: The target antigen is unknown.

Trimming left V 2 bases short and J 0 bases short, with 13 bases between. Looked up from germline, CDR1 is SGDLS and CDR2 is YYNGEE. This CDR3 spans 16 amino acids. Researchers took RNA transcripts and amplified the TCR beta CDR3 regions from them. With the HTBI primer set, the TCR CDR3 went through a first round of RT-PCR. One entry per CDR3 protein results from TCRdb running MiXCR on the multiplex PCR reads. The sample has over 500,000 distinct CDR3 sequences; about 16% are singletons. Study-wide results and limits: Most thyroid clonotypes that were expanded above 0.001 also turned up in blood.

The origin of this receptor is a woman in her 30s with Graves' ophthalmopathy. Sample: blood. This chain connects TRBV9 to TRBJ2-3, with D perhaps TRBD2 (5 bases). The CDR3 spells CASSVGRRASTDTQYF. In DNA, the CDR3 is TGTGCCAGCAGCGTGGGAAGGCGGGCTAGCACAGATACGCAGTATTTT.